These 32 T cell receptor beta chains came from one sample sequenced in a study of PD-L1 blockade in urothelial cancer. Profiled with immunoSEQ multiplex PCR; TCRdb holds only in-frame clones, not every one. The table includes about 90,000 clones, over 65% detected once. Regarding time point: peripheral blood 6 weeks after treatment start. The sequences come from PBMCs, collected around atezolizumab (anti-PD-L1) treatment. The receptors derive from a man between 65 and 80 years old with urothelial cancer.

This chain uses TRBV2 with TRBJ1-5, with 7 bases aligning to TRBD1. V shed 10 bases and J 4 bases; nucleotides not matched to a gene: 7. Per the germline V gene, CDR1 is SNHLY and CDR2 is FYNNEI. The CDR3 has 13 amino acids. For the CDR3, the DNA is TGTGCCATATCACAGGGGTGGAATCAGCCCCAGCATTTT. Encoded protein: CAISQGWNQPQHF.

The DNA of the CDR3 is TGTGCCAGCAGTAAATCGGGACAGAAAAACATTCAGTACTTC. It specifies CASSKSGQKNIQYF. J is TRBJ2-4 and V is TRBV27, with TRBD1 matching 7 bases. The CDR3 is 14 residues long. V shed 5 bases, J shed 4 bases, and the junction held 5 bases outside the gene matches. Germline CDR1 reads MNHEY; CDR2 reads SMNVEV (reference sequence).

The chain employs TRBV5-1 and TRBJ2-1; TRBD2 matches 14 bases. The germline V gene encodes CDR1 SGHRS and CDR2 YFSETQ. Trimming removed 4 bases from V and 9 bases from J; junction bases left unmatched: 6. The CDR3 extends over 15 amino acids. Here the CDR3 DNA reads TGCGCCAGCAGCCTTGGGACTAGCGGGAGAGGTGAGCAGTTCTTC. It codes for CASSLGTSGRGEQFF.

The chain is built from TRBV7-2 and TRBJ2-6; 7 nucleotides match TRBD1. The J segment lost 1 base and the V segment lost 4 bases, leaving 7 bases of the junction unmatched. This CDR3 is built from 17 residues. The germline gives CDR1 SGHTA, CDR2 FQGNSA. The CDR3 DNA follows: TGTGCCAGCAGCTGGAGACAGGGAGTATCTGGGGCCAACGTCCTGACTTTC. Translation: CASSWRQGVSGANVLTF.

The chain employs TRBV25-1 and TRBJ2-2, with TRBD1 matching over 8 bases. CDR1 and CDR2 from the germline V gene are MGHDK and SYGVNS. The trim removed 6 bases at V and 6 bases at J, leaving 3 bases unmatched. CDR3 length equals 13 residues. The CDR3 nucleotides are TGTGCCAGCAGAGCGACAGGGGCCGGGGAGCTGTTTTTT. It specifies CASRATGAGELFF.

The chain couples TRBV18 to TRBJ2-4, with 9 positions matching TRBD1. V trimming: 3 bases; J trimming: 2 bases; junction bases outside the gene matches: 5. This CDR3 has 16 amino acids. CDR1 is KGHSH, CDR2 LQKENI, per germline. The CDR3 bases are TGTGCCAGCTCACCGTCGGACAGGGGAACCAAAAACATTCAGTACTTC. Translated, it gives CASSPSDRGTKNIQYF.

This chain uses TRBV7-3 with TRBJ1-1; D uncertain. Trimming removed 1 base from V and 1 base from J, with 10 bases in between. The CDR3 is 15 amino acids. Germline loops: CDR1 SGHTA, CDR2 FQGTGA. CDR3 sequence: CASSLSPARNTEAFF. CDR3 bases: TGTGCCAGCAGCTTAAGCCCAGCGAGGAACACTGAAGCTTTCTTT.

This chain joins TRBV2 and TRBJ2-3; 9 nucleotides agree with TRBD1. The CDR3 is 16 residues long. V dropped 1 base and J dropped 4; count of bases not matched to a gene: 6. The germline gives CDR1 SNHLY, CDR2 FYNNEI. The CDR3 bases are TGTGCCAGCAGTGAAGGTACAGGGGGCTGGGCAGATACGCAGTATTTT. Translation gives CASSEGTGGWADTQYF. The whole variable domain, filled in from reference TRBV2 and TRBJ2-3, reads EPEVTQTPSHQVTQMGQEVILRCVPISNHLYFYWYRQILGQKVEFLVSFYNNEISEKSEIFDDQFSVERPDGSNFTLKIRSTKLEDSAMYFCASSEGTGGWADTQYFGPGTRLTVL.

The chain employs TRBV20-1 and TRBJ1-1; no clear D. The CDR3 spans 11 residues. Germline CDR1 DFQATT, CDR2 SNEGSKA (reference sequence). Trimming removed 6 bases at V and 0 bases at J, with 5 bases between. Here the CDR3 DNA reads TGCAGTGCCCAGATGAACACTGAAGCTTTCTTT. Translating gives CSAQMNTEAFF.

V and J are TRBV11-3 and TRBJ2-1; D may be TRBD2 (6 bases). The germline V gene has CDR1 SGHNT and CDR2 YENEEA. Trimming stripped 2 bases from V and 7 bases from J, with 12 bases between. The CDR3 runs 14 residues. CDR3 nucleotides: TGTGCCAGCAGCTTACTACCAGCGGGTAATGAGCAGTTCTTC. Translated, it gives CASSLLPAGNEQFF. The full variable domain, with the rest looked up from reference TRBV11-3 and TRBJ2-1, is EAGVVQSPRYKIIEKKQPVAFWCNPISGHNTLYWYLQNLGQGPELLIRYENEEAVDDSQLPKDRFSAERLKGVDSTLKIQPAELGDSAVYLCASSLLPAGNEQFFGPGTRLTVL.

The chain recombines TRBV2 with TRBJ1-1; 9 bases match TRBD1. Germline loops: CDR1 SNHLY, CDR2 FYNNEI. The CDR3 extends over 17 amino acids. The ends lost 4 bases at V and 5 bases at J; junction bases unmatched: 14. Here the CDR3 DNA reads TGTGCCAGCAGTGTCCCGGGACAGGGAACGGTCGTGACTGAAGCTTTCTTT. Its protein is CASSVPGQGTVVTEAFF.

A word on this clone: In the same sample, other DNA sequences code for this CDR3. The chain couples TRBV5-1 to TRBJ2-1; D not resolved. The V end was cut by 0 bases, the J end by 5 bases, with 6 bases between. CDR1 and CDR2 from the germline V gene are SGHRS and YFSETQ. The CDR3 spans 13 residues. CDR3 coding DNA: TGCGCCAGCAGCTTGGACTACAACAATGAGCAGTTCTTC. Its translation is CASSLDYNNEQFF.

The genes are TRBV11-3 and TRBJ1-1, with a tentative D call TRBD1 (6 bases). V lost 4 bases and J 0 bases, leaving 12 bases between the germline ends. The germline V gene encodes CDR1 SGHNT and CDR2 YENEEA. The CDR3 spans 15 residues. The CDR3 region is CASSSGDIMNTEAFF. The CDR3 DNA is TGTGCCAGCAGCTCCGGGGACATCATGAACACTGAAGCTTTCTTT.

In DNA, the CDR3 is TGCGCCAGCAGCCAGGCGGGACGTTCGAGCACAGATACGCAGTATTTT. This translates into CASSQAGRSSTDTQYF. The chain recombines TRBV4-1 with TRBJ2-3; possible D gene TRBD2, 6 bases. V was shortened by 3 bases and J by 0 bases, with 13 bases between the two germline ends. The CDR3 is 16 residues long. Germline-derived CDR1 and CDR2 are MGHRA and YSYEKL.

The rearrangement links TRBV18 to TRBJ2-5; D is possibly TRBD1 (6 bases). Between the trimmed V and J ends, which lost 4 bases and 7 bases, there was a span of 19 bases. In germline, CDR1 is KGHSH, CDR2 LQKENI. This CDR3 comprises 15 residues. The chain's CDR3 is CASSLSGQRSGTQYF. CDR3 DNA: TGTGCCAGCTCACTAAGTGGACAGCGGTCAGGGACCCAGTACTTC.

This clone was found many times. The chain couples TRBV7-2 to TRBJ1-2; 8 bases align to TRBD1. The CDR3 is made up of 15 amino acids. Germline V lookup: CDR1 SGHTA, CDR2 FQGNSA. V shed 2 bases, J shed 3 bases, and the junction held 5 bases outside the gene matches. In DNA, the CDR3 is TGTGCCAGCAGCTTAAACCAGGGGGCATACTATGGCTACACCTTC. It is translated as CASSLNQGAYYGYTF.

The J gene is TRBJ2-5, the V gene TRBV7-9, with TRBD1 identical over 12 bases. The CDR3 totals 14 residues. V shed 4 bases and J 13 bases; nucleotides not matched to a gene: 10. Germline assignment: CDR1 SEHNR and CDR2 FQNEAQ (reference sequence). The DNA of the CDR3 is TGTGCCAGCAGCTCCTCCCCGGGACAGGGGGCCCTGTACTTC. Translated, it gives CASSSSPGQGALYF.

The chain has TRBV7-2 and TRBJ1-2; tentative D call: TRBD1 (6 bases). From germline, CDR1 is SGHTA and CDR2 FQGNSA. This CDR3 has 17 residues. The ends were cut back, 7 bases at V and 0 bases at J, with 21 bases in the middle. CDR3 bases: TGTGCCAGCACACCGAGGGGGGGCGCGTCGGCTAACTATGGCTACACCTTC. This encodes CASTPRGGASANYGYTF.

CDR3 loop: CASSGQLRGSPLHF. The DNA for the CDR3 is TGTGCCAGCAGTGGACAGCTTCGGGGATCACCCCTCCACTTT. This chain uses TRBV6-5 with TRBJ1-6, with D perhaps matching TRBD1 (6 bases). The CDR3 length is 14 residues. Trimming removed 5 bases from V and 10 bases from J, with 15 bases in between. CDR1 is MNHEY, CDR2 SVGAGI, per germline.

Comment on this clone: The same CDR3 also results from other DNA sequences found in this sample. The rearrangement links TRBV6-5 to TRBJ2-7; 7 bases map to TRBD2. The length of the CDR3 is 15 residues. Germline loops: CDR1 MNHEY, CDR2 SVGAGI. V lost 7 bases to trimming and J lost 0 bases; unmatched junction nucleotides: 9. CDR3 sequence: CASTPNWGGSYEQYF. The DNA of the CDR3 is TGTGCCAGCACCCCCAATTGGGGGGGCTCCTACGAGCAGTACTTC.

This chain joins TRBV30 and TRBJ2-2, with 7 bases aligning to TRBD1. The V segment lost 7 bases and the J segment 1 base; nucleotides outside the gene matches: 9. The germline CDR1 and CDR2 sequences are GTSNPN and SVGIG (reference sequence). The CDR3 sequence is 15 residues long. CDR3 in amino acids: CASQGVGGNTGELFF. CDR3 nucleotide sequence: TGTGCCTCCCAGGGGGTCGGAGGGAACACCGGGGAGCTGTTTTTT.

A few counts support this clone. The chain combines TRBV9 with TRBJ2-1; 11 nucleotides agree with TRBD2. Germline-derived CDR1 and CDR2 are SGDLS and YYNGEE. The CDR3 totals 19 residues. Trimming cost V 1 base and J 1 base; bases outside gene matches: 10. CDR3 coding DNA: TGTGCCAGCAGCGTAAGAAGTCGTAGCGGGGGGGCTTCCTACAATGAGCAGTTCTTC. It is translated as CASSVRSRSGGASYNEQFF.

V gene TRBV14 combines with J gene TRBJ2-7, with a weak D call TRBD1 (5 bases). The CDR3 runs to 14 residues. Deletions cut 3 bases from V and 2 bases from J, with 11 bases between. Germline CDR1 reads SGHDN; CDR2 reads FVKESK. CDR3 coding DNA: TGTGCCAGCAGCCAGTTCGACAGTCCCTACGAGCAGTACTTC. This sequence encodes CASSQFDSPYEQYF.

Details on this clone: A much larger clone lies a single base off, so this may be a read error. The same CDR3 is also encoded by other DNA sequences in this sample. CDR3 sequence (DNA): TGCGCCAGCAGCTTGGCCAGGGGGCGGAACTATGGCTACACCTTC. Encoded protein: CASSLARGRNYGYTF. The J gene is TRBJ1-2, the V gene TRBV5-1; the match to TRBD1 covers 8 bases. In germline, CDR1 is SGHRS, CDR2 YFSETQ. This CDR3 has 15 amino acids. J gave up 2 bases and V 0 bases, and 3 bases lay outside the gene matches.

The rearrangement joins TRBV7-9 to TRBJ2-5, with D maybe TRBD2 (6 bases). This CDR3 comprises 14 residues. The germline gives CDR1 SEHNR, CDR2 FQNEAQ (reference sequence). The V and J ends lost 2 bases and 2 bases respectively, with 9 bases between them. The CDR3 here is CASSLILAQETQYF. The CDR3 region has the DNA TGTGCCAGCAGCTTAATCCTAGCGCAAGAGACCCAGTACTTC.

V gene TRBV19 combines with J gene TRBJ1-1, with 8 bases that match TRBD1. Germline CDR1 LNHDA, CDR2 SQIVND (reference sequence). CDR3 length: 15 amino acids. V dropped 3 bases and J dropped 5; count of bases not matched to a gene: 8. The CDR3 bases are TGTGCCAGTAGTATCGCAGGGGGCGCGGGGACTGAAGCTTTCTTT. Translation: CASSIAGGAGTEAFF.

This clone was counted only a few times. The chain links TRBV19 to TRBJ1-3; possible D gene TRBD1, 5 bases. V lost 5 bases to trimming and J lost 6 bases, with 11 bases between them. Germline CDR1 LNHDA, CDR2 SQIVND (reference sequence). This CDR3 is 13 amino acids long. The CDR3 bases are TGTGCCAGTAGTCAAGGGGTTGAAAACACCATATATTTT. Protein sequence: CASSQGVENTIYF.

This clone was observed a single time. V usage is TRBV4-2 and J usage is TRBJ2-6, with TRBD2 matching 13 bases. J was trimmed by 0 bases and V by 4 bases; bases with no gene match: 6. The CDR3 runs 19 residues. From germline, CDR1 is LGHNA and CDR2 YNFKEQ. CDR3: CASSPTSGRYSSGANVLTF. As DNA, the CDR3 is TGTGCCAGCAGCCCGACTAGCGGGAGGTACTCCTCTGGGGCCAACGTCCTGACTTTC.

The genes are TRBV19 and TRBJ2-7; D might be TRBD2 (7 bases). Trimming left V 7 bases short and J 4 bases short, with 20 bases between. The CDR3 is 15 residues long. The V gene's germline CDR1 is LNHDA and CDR2 SQIVND (reference sequence). DNA of the CDR3: TGTGCCAGTACCGCCGGCGCGGGGGCGCAGTACGAGCAGTACTTC. It is translated as CASTAGAGAQYEQYF. Full variable domain (rest looked up from reference TRBV19 and TRBJ2-7): DGGITQSPKYLFRKEGQNVTLSCEQNLNHDAMYWYRQDPGQGLRLIYYSQIVNDFQKGDIAEGYSVSREKKESFPLTVTSAQKNPTAFYLCASTAGAGAQYEQYFGPGTRLTVT.

The rearrangement joins TRBV7-2 to TRBJ1-1, with D unresolved. From germline, CDR1 is SGHTA and CDR2 FQGNSA. The CDR3 covers 14 residues. V was pared by 4 bases and J by 0 bases, with 9 bases between. The CDR3 DNA reads as TGTGCCAGCAGCTCCCCTAGAATGAACACTGAAGCTTTCTTT. This sequence encodes CASSSPRMNTEAFF.

The chain combines TRBV6-1 with TRBJ1-3; maybe TRBD1 (5 bases). This CDR3 contains 12 residues. The germline gives CDR1 MNHNS, CDR2 SASEGT. Between the trimmed V and J ends, which lost 6 bases and 6 bases, there was a span of 9 bases. The CDR3 here is CASSGQENTIYF. The CDR3 DNA reads TGTGCCAGCAGCGGACAAGAAAACACCATATATTTT.

This chain joins TRBV7-7 and TRBJ2-5, with 10 bases lining up with TRBD2. J gave up 0 bases and V 1 base, and 5 bases lay outside the gene matches. The CDR3 extends over 17 amino acids. Germline CDR1 and CDR2: SSHAT and FNYEAQ (reference sequence). The CDR3 spells CASSLDVAGGYQETQYF. The CDR3 nucleotides are TGTGCCAGCAGCTTAGACGTAGCGGGGGGATACCAAGAGACCCAGTACTTC.